This T cell receptor beta chain was captured in a study of cytomegalovirus exposure and HLA in healthy donors. Across the whole study: An earlier analysis found under 130 million unique TCR beta sequences from approximately 190 million T cells. The study's findings and limits: A likely sequencing artifact accounted for one observed cluster of highly shared sequence variants.

Note on this clone: Its antigen is not identified.

Primers for the PCR totalled 60 Vbeta and 13 Jbeta. The protocol was immunoSEQ multiplex PCR, while the TCRdb copy is restricted to in-frame clones and leaves out a portion. The sample has about 170,000 clones, around 86% seen once. Nominal health characterized the donors when sampled, though unrecorded immune exposures were likely. The CDR3 consists of 13 residues. Per germline, CDR1 SNHLY and CDR2 FYNNEI. Trimming left V 5 bases short and J 10 bases short, with 14 bases between. This chain links TRBV2 with TRBJ1-4; D ambiguous. The clonotype comes from a male donor in good health and CMV-seronegative. The sequencing input was PBMCs. In nucleotides, the CDR3 is TGTGCCAGCAGTCTAGATAGCGCGATAAAACTGTTTTTT. Translated: CASSLDSAIKLFF.